The 25 T cell receptor beta chains presented below share a single source sample, sequenced in a study of persistence of HIV-infected CD4 T cells. These receptors have no identified antigens. Overlapping HIV-1 Gag 15-mer peptides at roughly 1 ug per peptide per mL were used. Sorted nonresponding memory CD4+ T cells were CD40L-negative, CD69-negative, CD45RO-high. Sequencing used immunoSEQ version 4 in survey mode. TCRdb keeps only in-frame clones here, not all; method: immunoSEQ multiplex PCR. The sample carries tens of thousands of clones, around 82% recorded once. This specimen consisted of CD4+ T cells sorted from PBMCs after roughly 20-hour stimulation, obtained from a patient who received antiretroviral therapy. The receptors come from an adult man with HIV who was CMV-seropositive.

The rearrangement joins TRBV4-2 to TRBJ1-1; the match to TRBD1 covers 7 bases. The CDR3 spans 17 residues. The germline gives CDR1 LGHNA, CDR2 YNFKEQ. Trimming at V came to 5 bases and at J to 5 bases, leaving 17 bases not matched to a gene. As DNA, the CDR3 is TGTGCCAGCAGCTTTGGCGGAGGGGGCGCGGGAGGGACTGAAGCTTTCTTT. Its translation: CASSFGGGGAGGTEAFF.

The chain employs TRBV6-5 and TRBJ1-5; D is perhaps TRBD1 (5 bases). Germline CDR1 and CDR2: MNHEY and SVGAGI. Trimming removed 6 bases at V and 0 bases at J, with 12 bases between. The CDR3 consists of 15 residues. The CDR3 region has the DNA TGTGCCAGCAGGGCCGCGGGGGTTAGCAATCAGCCCCAGCATTTT. Translated, it gives CASRAAGVSNQPQHF.

This clone was observed a handful of times. CDR3 in DNA: TGTGCCATCAGCCCCGGGGGACAGGGTGCCGGAAACACCATATATTTT. It is translated as CAISPGGQGAGNTIYF. The chain recombines TRBV10-3 with TRBJ1-3; 9 bases are a match to TRBD1. The length of the CDR3 is 16 residues. Germline CDR1 and CDR2: ENHRY and SYGVKD. V dropped 6 bases and J dropped 4; count of bases not matched to a gene: 10.

This sequence joins TRBV5-6 and TRBJ1-1; the D gene is possibly TRBD1 (6 bases). The V end lost 4 bases, the J end lost 1 base, and 17 bases lay between the germline ends. The germline V gene encodes CDR1 SGHDT and CDR2 YYEEEE. This CDR3 region has 16 residues. The chain's CDR3 is CASSPQAGAANTEAFF. The CDR3 DNA is TGTGCCAGCAGCCCTCAGGCAGGGGCCGCGAACACTGAAGCTTTCTTT.

The chain carries TRBV2 and TRBJ2-3, with no clear D. The germline V gene has CDR1 SNHLY and CDR2 FYNNEI. Trimming pared 6 bases from V and 3 bases from J, leaving 13 bases between. The CDR3 consists of 14 residues. CDR3 sequence: CASSLLGRTDTQYF. CDR3 coding DNA: TGTGCCAGCAGCCTTCTCGGACGGACAGATACGCAGTATTTT.

The chain links TRBV6-5 to TRBJ1-5, with 7 bases lining up with TRBD1. This CDR3 has 13 amino acids. V shed 6 bases, J shed 2 bases, and the junction held 1 base outside the gene matches. Germline values: CDR1 MNHEY, CDR2 SVGAGI. The CDR3 is CASRGQGNQPQHF. The CDR3 DNA reads TGTGCCAGCAGAGGACAGGGCAATCAGCCCCAGCATTTT.

The chain is built from TRBV30 and TRBJ2-1; 9 bases agree with TRBD2. The CDR3 sequence is 15 residues long. The germline V gene has CDR1 GTSNPN and CDR2 SVGIG (reference sequence). V gave up 1 base and J gave up 13 bases; unmatched junction bases: 14. CDR3 sequence: CAWSAQRYAGGIQFF. CDR3 nucleotides: TGTGCCTGGAGTGCCCAGCGGTACGCGGGAGGGATTCAGTTCTTC. Full variable domain (rest looked up from reference TRBV30 and TRBJ2-1): SQTIHQWPATLVQPVGSPLSLECTVEGTSNPNLYWYRQAAGRGLQLLFYSVGIGQISSEVPQNLSASRPQDRQFILSSKKLLLSDSGFYLCAWSAQRYAGGIQFFGPGTRLTVL.

The chain uses TRBV6-6 and TRBJ2-3; 8 bases are a match to TRBD2. Germline V gives CDR1 MNHNY, CDR2 SVGAGI (reference sequence). J was trimmed by 0 bases and V by 10 bases; bases with no gene match: 6. The CDR3 contains 14 residues. CDR3 nucleotides: TGTGCCACTACGGGGGGGCCGAGCACAGATACGCAGTATTTT. It yields the protein CATTGGPSTDTQYF.

DNA of the CDR3: TGTGCCATCACAGACCGGACAGGGGACAACGAGCAGTACTTC. Translating it yields CAITDRTGDNEQYF. The chain carries TRBV10-3 and TRBJ2-7; 9 nucleotides agree with TRBD1. The V segment lost 7 bases and the J segment 5 bases; nucleotides outside the gene matches: 9. Germline assignment: CDR1 ENHRY and CDR2 SYGVKD. CDR3 length: 14 amino acids.

The rearrangement joins TRBV7-8 to TRBJ2-1, with 12 positions matching TRBD2. The CDR3 consists of 18 residues. V trimming: 2 bases; J trimming: 12 bases; junction bases outside the gene matches: 17. Germline V CDR1 and CDR2: SGHVS, FQNEAQ. The CDR3 loop reads CASSLLTSGSGTVEVQFF. Written as DNA, the CDR3 is TGTGCCAGCAGCTTACTGACTAGCGGGAGTGGAACGGTTGAGGTGCAGTTCTTC.

The chain links TRBV11-3 to TRBJ1-2, with D unresolved. Germline assignment: CDR1 SGHNT and CDR2 YENEEA. The CDR3 runs 12 residues. The V gene lost 4 bases and the J gene lost 5 bases, with 8 bases spanning the gap. The CDR3 loop is CASSSIRYGYTF. The CDR3 DNA is TGTGCCAGCAGCTCTATAAGGTATGGCTACACCTTC.

This clone was recorded only once. The chain links TRBV6-5 to TRBJ1-1; 9 bases are a match to TRBD1. Germline values: CDR1 MNHEY, CDR2 SVGAGI. With 4 bases clipped from V and 5 bases from J, the junction kept 5 bases outside the gene matches. This CDR3 region has 14 residues. CDR3 nucleotide sequence: TGTGCCAGCAGTTTCTACAGGGGGCAGACTGAAGCTTTCTTT. The encoded protein is CASSFYRGQTEAFF.

The CDR3 DNA sequence: TGTGCCAGCGAAGCTGGACGGAACGGGGGAGCTTTCTTT. This sequence encodes CASEAGRNGGAFF. This sequence joins TRBV6-5 and TRBJ1-1; TRBD1 might be the D (5 bases). The V gene's germline CDR1 is MNHEY and CDR2 SVGAGI. Between the trimmed V and J ends, which lost 8 bases and 10 bases, there was a span of 20 bases. The CDR3 length is 13 residues.

As to this clone: Distinct nucleotide sequences in the sample also encode this CDR3. The chain has TRBV18 and TRBJ2-7; D perhaps matches TRBD2 (6 bases). Germline assignment: CDR1 KGHSH and CDR2 LQKENI. V gave up 6 bases and J gave up 3 bases, with 12 bases separating them. The CDR3 extends over 13 amino acids. The CDR3 protein is CASSPGANYEQYF. The CDR3 DNA follows: TGTGCCAGCTCGCCGGGAGCCAACTACGAGCAGTACTTC.

This chain links TRBV19 with TRBJ1-2, with a tentative D call TRBD1 (5 bases). V gave up 10 bases and J gave up 5 bases, with 17 bases separating them. The germline gives CDR1 LNHDA, CDR2 SQIVND (reference sequence). The CDR3 totals 13 residues. CDR3 coding DNA: TGTGCCACCCGGGGCAGGGAGCATTATGGCTACACCTTC. Amino acid sequence: CATRGREHYGYTF.

V gene TRBV4-3 combines with J gene TRBJ2-5; 10 bases map to TRBD2. V lost 1 base and J lost 5; bases outside the gene matches: 10. The germline V gene has CDR1 LGHNA and CDR2 YSLEER. This CDR3 region has 17 residues. The CDR3 nucleotides are TGCGCCAGCAGCCAAGCCTCGCCAGCGGGAGGGTGGGAGACCCAGTACTTC. Protein: CASSQASPAGGWETQYF.

On this clone: A junction end diverges from the germline sequence, so it may reflect a read error. The chain links TRBV7-9 to TRBJ2-1, with D perhaps assigned TRBD1 or TRBD2 (5 bases each). Germline V gene sequence: CDR1 SEHNR, CDR2 FQNEAQ (reference sequence). The CDR3 sequence is 15 residues long. CDR3 amino acids: CASTPRDLQTNEQFF. The DNA for the CDR3 is TGTGCCAGCACCCCCCGGGACCTCCAGACCAATGAACAGTTCTTC.

V gene TRBV28 combines with J gene TRBJ2-2, with 8 bases aligning to TRBD2. The CDR3 length is 16 residues. V shed 7 bases, J shed 5 bases, and the junction held 12 bases outside the gene matches. Germline V gene data show CDR1 as MDHEN and CDR2 as SYDVKM. CDR3 coding DNA: TGTGCCAGCACCAGGGCCGGGACTAGGTTGACCGGGGAGCTGTTTTTT. Translation: CASTRAGTRLTGELFF.

V and J are TRBV19 and TRBJ1-4; D remains ambiguous. The CDR3 spans 14 residues. V gave up 2 bases and J gave up 3 bases, with 7 bases separating them. Germline V gene data show CDR1 as LNHDA and CDR2 as SQIVND (reference sequence). As DNA, the CDR3 is TGTGCCAGTAGTATAAGGGAAGCTAATGAAAAACTGTTTTTT. This codes for CASSIREANEKLFF.

The chain couples TRBV5-1 to TRBJ2-2, with 9 bases fitting TRBD2. V gave up 8 bases and J gave up 1 base; unmatched junction bases: 9. CDR1 is SGHRS, CDR2 YFSETQ, per germline. CDR3 size: 16 residues. Here the CDR3 reads CASSVLAGRNTGELFF. In DNA, the CDR3 is TGCGCCAGTTCCGTACTAGCGGGCCGGAACACCGGGGAGCTGTTTTTT. The full variable domain, completed using reference TRBV5-1 and TRBJ2-2, is KAGVTQTPRYLIKTRGQQVTLSCSPISGHRSVSWYQQTPGQGLQFLFEYFSETQRNKGNFPGRFSGRQFSNSRSEMNVSTLELGDSALYLCASSVLAGRNTGELFFGEGSRLTVL.

This chain uses TRBV4-1 with TRBJ2-1; D may correspond to TRBD1 or TRBD2 (6 bases each). Germline V gene lookup returns CDR1 MGHRA and CDR2 YSYEKL. Trimming pared 1 base from V and 8 bases from J, leaving 18 bases between. The CDR3 is 16 residues long. Here the CDR3 DNA reads TGCGCCAGCAGCCAAGTAGGGGGGTTTTCCAGGGATGAGCAGTTCTTC. Translation: CASSQVGGFSRDEQFF.

This chain connects TRBV12-3 or TRBV12-4 to TRBJ1-5; no reliable D call. V shed 4 bases and J shed 7 bases, with 11 bases lying between them. The CDR3 runs to 13 residues. CDR3 coding DNA: TGTGCCAGCAGTTATGGGAGAGGACAGCCCCAGCATTTT. Translation gives CASSYGRGQPQHF.

The rearrangement links TRBV27 to TRBJ1-2; 10 nucleotides line up with TRBD1. Germline-derived CDR1 and CDR2 are MNHEY and SMNVEV (reference sequence). There are 15 residues in the CDR3. Trimming took 1 base from V and 3 from J; bases not matched to a gene: 2. The DNA for the CDR3 is TGTGCCAGCAGTTTATATGGGACAGGGGACTATGGCTACACCTTC. This encodes CASSLYGTGDYGYTF.

This chain uses TRBV6-5 with TRBJ2-7; 11 nucleotides match TRBD2. This CDR3 contains 15 residues. With V trimmed by 6 bases and J by 6 bases, 10 bases remained unmatched. Germline CDR1 MNHEY, CDR2 SVGAGI. CDR3 sequence: CASRLSGGAGSEQYF. CDR3 nucleotides: TGTGCCAGCAGACTTAGCGGGGGGGCCGGTTCCGAGCAGTACTTC.

The chain has TRBV12-3 or TRBV12-4 and TRBJ1-2; D remains ambiguous. The CDR3 contains 13 residues. Trimming stripped 3 bases from V and 2 bases from J, with 7 bases between. CDR3 nucleotides: TGTGCCAGCAGTTTCGGGCAGAACTATGGCTACACCTTC. Its protein product is CASSFGQNYGYTF.